In this sample, the clone carrying this T cell receptor beta chain turned up many times. Its target is not known. The sample originates from a study of CD8+CD57+ T cells in acquired aplastic anemia. About the study: The sorted CD4+ and CD8+ cells yielded an average approximately 3 ug of DNA.

Genomic DNA, the template, was used for profiling of the TCR beta VDJ and CDR3. TCRdb re-called the reads through MiXCR, storing one row per CDR3 protein. The table records a few hundred thousand distinct CDR3 sequences, approximately 57% of them present only once. General study points: Approximately 30 was the count of CD8+ CDR3 sequences that patients shared with controls. Statistical testing detected no significant gap in CD8+ Simpson's diversity between patients and controls.

The ends were cut back, 1 base at V and 3 bases at J, with 6 bases in the middle. Per the germline V gene, CDR1 is SGHTA and CDR2 is FQGTGA. This CDR3 contains 13 residues. Sequencing was done on patients that had shown CD8+CD57+ cell expansion by flow cytometry. Every patient presented with severe acquired aplastic anemia. The sample comprised sorted CD4+, CD8+, or CD8+CD57+ T cells (not recorded which) from PBMCs. This TCR was recovered from a human donor with aplastic anemia. The chain combines TRBV7-3 with TRBJ1-1; D gene unclear. The CDR3 nucleotides read TGTGCCAGCAGCTTAATGGTGTACACTGAAGCTTTCTTT. Its translation is CASSLMVYTEAFF.